This T cell receptor beta chain is from a study of T cells after yellow fever vaccination. 5'RACE template switching generated TCR cDNA, adding a universal primer site and UMIs. TCRdb re-derived calls from the 5' RACE reads in MiXCR, one entry per CDR3 protein. The sample consists of 450,000 to 650,000 distinct CDR3 sequences, 21% of them appearing once. V lost 2 bases and J 2 bases, leaving 5 bases between the germline ends. Germline V gene lookup returns CDR1 LGHNA and CDR2 YSLEER. The CDR3 loop spans 13 amino acids. The study's findings and limits: Among all clonotypes, a small share was observed in both CD4 and CD8 compartments. When the response was secondary, it was weaker but reached its peak faster, day 5 versus 15.

With regard to this clonotype: Its antigen is unknown.

The source was PBMCs, collected approximately 20 days after the first yellow fever vaccination. The genes are TRBV4-3 and TRBJ2-3; the D is unclear. The TCR comes from a man between 18 and 29 years old who received the YFV17D yellow fever vaccine. CDR3 loop: CASSQTTTDTQYF. In nucleotides, the CDR3 is TGCGCCAGCAGCCAAACCACCACAGATACGCAGTATTTT.